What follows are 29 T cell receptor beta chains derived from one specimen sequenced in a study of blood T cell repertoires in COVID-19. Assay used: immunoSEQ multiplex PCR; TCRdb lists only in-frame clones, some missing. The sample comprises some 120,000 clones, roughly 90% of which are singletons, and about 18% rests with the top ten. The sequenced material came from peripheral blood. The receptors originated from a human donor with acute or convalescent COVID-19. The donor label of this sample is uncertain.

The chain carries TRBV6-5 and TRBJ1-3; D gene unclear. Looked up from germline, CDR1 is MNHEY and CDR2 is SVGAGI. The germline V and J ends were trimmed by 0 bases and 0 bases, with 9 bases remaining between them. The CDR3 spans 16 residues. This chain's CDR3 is CASSYSAGDSGNTIYF. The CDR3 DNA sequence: TGTGCCAGCAGTTACTCCGCCGGGGACTCTGGAAACACCATATATTTT.

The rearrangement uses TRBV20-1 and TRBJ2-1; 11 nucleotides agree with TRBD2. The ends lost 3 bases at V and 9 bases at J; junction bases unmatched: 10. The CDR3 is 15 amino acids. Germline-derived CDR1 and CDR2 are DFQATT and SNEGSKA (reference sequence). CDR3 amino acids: CSASIRLAGRVEQFF. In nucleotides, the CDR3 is TGCAGTGCTAGTATTCGACTAGCGGGGCGGGTTGAGCAGTTCTTC.

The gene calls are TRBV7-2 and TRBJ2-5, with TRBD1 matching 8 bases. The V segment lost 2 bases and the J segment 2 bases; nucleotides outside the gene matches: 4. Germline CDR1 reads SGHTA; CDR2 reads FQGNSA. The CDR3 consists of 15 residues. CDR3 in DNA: TGTGCCAGCAGCTTACTCGGGACAGGACAAGAGACCCAGTACTTC. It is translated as CASSLLGTGQETQYF.

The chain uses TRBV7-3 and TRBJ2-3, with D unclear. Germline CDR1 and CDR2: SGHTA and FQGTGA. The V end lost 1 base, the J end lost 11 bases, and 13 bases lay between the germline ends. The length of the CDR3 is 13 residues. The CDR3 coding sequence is TGTGCCAGCAGCTTAAAGGCGGAGACGGGGCAGTATTTT. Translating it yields CASSLKAETGQYF.

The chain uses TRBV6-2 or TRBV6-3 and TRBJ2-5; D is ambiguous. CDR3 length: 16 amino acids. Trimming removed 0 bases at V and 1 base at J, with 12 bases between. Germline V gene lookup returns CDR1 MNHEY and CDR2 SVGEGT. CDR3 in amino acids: CASSYSKTEFQETQYF. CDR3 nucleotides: TGTGCCAGCAGTTACTCGAAAACGGAGTTCCAAGAGACCCAGTACTTC.

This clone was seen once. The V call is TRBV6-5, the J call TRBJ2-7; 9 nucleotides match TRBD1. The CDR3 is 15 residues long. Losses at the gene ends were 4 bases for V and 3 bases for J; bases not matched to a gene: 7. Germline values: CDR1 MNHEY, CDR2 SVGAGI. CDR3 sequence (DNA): TGTGCCAGCAGTTCCCACGGGACAGGGATCTACGAGCAGTACTTC. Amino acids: CASSSHGTGIYEQYF.

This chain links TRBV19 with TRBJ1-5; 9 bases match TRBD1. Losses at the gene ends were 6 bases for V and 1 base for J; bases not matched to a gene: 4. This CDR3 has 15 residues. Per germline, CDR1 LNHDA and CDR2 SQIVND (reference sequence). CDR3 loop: CASRVGQGSNQPQHF. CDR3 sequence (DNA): TGTGCCAGTAGGGTAGGACAGGGGAGCAATCAGCCCCAGCATTTT.

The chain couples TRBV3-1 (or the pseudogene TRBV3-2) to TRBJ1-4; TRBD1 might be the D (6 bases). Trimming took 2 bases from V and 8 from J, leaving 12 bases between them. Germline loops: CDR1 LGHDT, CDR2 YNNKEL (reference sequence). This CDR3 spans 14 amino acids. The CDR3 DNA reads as TGTGCCAGCAGCCAAACAGGGTATGGAGAAAAACTGTTTTTT. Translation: CASSQTGYGEKLFF.

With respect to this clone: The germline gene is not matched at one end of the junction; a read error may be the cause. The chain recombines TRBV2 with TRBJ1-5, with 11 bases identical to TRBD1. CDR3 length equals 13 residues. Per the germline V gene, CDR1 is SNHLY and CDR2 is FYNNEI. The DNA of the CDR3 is TGTGCCAGCAGTGTAAGCTTCCGGGACAGGGGGTATTTT. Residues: CASSVSFRDRGYF.

Here the CDR3 DNA reads TGTGCCAGCAGCCCACCGGGACAGGGAGGCGAAAACACCATATATTTT. Its translation is CASSPPGQGGENTIYF. The chain recombines TRBV7-8 with TRBJ1-3, with 9 nucleotides matching TRBD1. J was trimmed by 6 bases and V by 5 bases; bases with no gene match: 11. This CDR3 spans 16 amino acids. Germline assignment: CDR1 SGHVS and CDR2 FQNEAQ.

CDR3 residues: CASSQGTGRYYTEAFF. The DNA for the CDR3 is TGCGCCAGCAGCCAGGGGACAGGAAGGTATTATACTGAAGCTTTCTTT. The rearrangement joins TRBV4-3 to TRBJ1-1; the match to TRBD1 covers 8 bases. The CDR3 consists of 16 residues. Per the germline V gene, CDR1 is LGHNA and CDR2 is YSLEER. V shed 3 bases, J shed 5 bases, and the junction held 11 bases outside the gene matches.

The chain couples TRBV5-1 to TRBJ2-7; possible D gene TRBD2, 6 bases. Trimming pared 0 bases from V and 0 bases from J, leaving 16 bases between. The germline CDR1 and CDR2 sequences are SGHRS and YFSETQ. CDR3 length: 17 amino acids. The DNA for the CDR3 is TGCGCCAGCAGCTTGGTCCCGATGCTAGCGAGCTCCTACGAGCAGTACTTC. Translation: CASSLVPMLASSYEQYF.

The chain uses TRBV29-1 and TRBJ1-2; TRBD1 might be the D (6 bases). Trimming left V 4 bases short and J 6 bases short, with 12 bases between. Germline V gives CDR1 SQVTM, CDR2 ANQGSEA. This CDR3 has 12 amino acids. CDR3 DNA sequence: TGCAGCGTTGTGGCGGGGGCGGATGGCTACACCTTC. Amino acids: CSVVAGADGYTF.

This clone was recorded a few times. The CDR3 DNA reads TGTGCCAGTAGCCCCCCGACAGGCAACTATGGCTACACCTTC. The encoded protein is CASSPPTGNYGYTF. This chain uses TRBV19 with TRBJ1-2; D may be TRBD1 (6 bases). V shed 6 bases and J shed 2 bases, with 13 bases lying between them. The V gene's germline CDR1 is LNHDA and CDR2 SQIVND (reference sequence). The CDR3 spans 14 residues.

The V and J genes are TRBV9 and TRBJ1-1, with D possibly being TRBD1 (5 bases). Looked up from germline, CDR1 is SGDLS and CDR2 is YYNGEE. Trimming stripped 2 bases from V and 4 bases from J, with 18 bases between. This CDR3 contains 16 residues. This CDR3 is CASSVVAGGETTEAFF. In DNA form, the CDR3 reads TGTGCCAGCAGCGTTGTGGCGGGGGGGGAGACCACTGAAGCTTTCTTT. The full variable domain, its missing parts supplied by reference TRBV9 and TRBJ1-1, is DSGVTQTPKHLITATGQRVTLRCSPRSGDLSVYWYQQSLDQGLQFLIQYYNGEERAKGNILERFSAQQFPDLHSELNLSSLELGDSALYFCASSVVAGGETTEAFFGQGTRLTVV.

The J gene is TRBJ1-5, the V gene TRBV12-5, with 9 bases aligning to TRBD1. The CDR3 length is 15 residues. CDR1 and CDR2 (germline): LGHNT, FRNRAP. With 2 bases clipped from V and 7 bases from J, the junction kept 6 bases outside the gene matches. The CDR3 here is CASGLNGQGNQPQHF. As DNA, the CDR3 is TGTGCTAGTGGTTTGAATGGACAGGGGAACCAGCCCCAGCATTTT.

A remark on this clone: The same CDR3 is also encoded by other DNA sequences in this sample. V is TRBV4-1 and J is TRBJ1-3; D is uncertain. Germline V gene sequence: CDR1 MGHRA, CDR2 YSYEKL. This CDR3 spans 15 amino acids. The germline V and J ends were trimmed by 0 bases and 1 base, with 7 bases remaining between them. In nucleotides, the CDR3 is TGCGCCAGCAGCCAAGAGGCGGATTCTGGAAACACCATATATTTT. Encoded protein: CASSQEADSGNTIYF.

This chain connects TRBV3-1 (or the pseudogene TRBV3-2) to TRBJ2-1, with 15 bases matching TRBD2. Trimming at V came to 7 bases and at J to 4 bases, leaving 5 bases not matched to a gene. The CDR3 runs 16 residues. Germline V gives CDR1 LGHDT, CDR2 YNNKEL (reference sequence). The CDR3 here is CASTKGTSGRYNEQFF. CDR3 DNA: TGTGCCAGCACAAAAGGGACTAGCGGGAGGTACAATGAGCAGTTCTTC.

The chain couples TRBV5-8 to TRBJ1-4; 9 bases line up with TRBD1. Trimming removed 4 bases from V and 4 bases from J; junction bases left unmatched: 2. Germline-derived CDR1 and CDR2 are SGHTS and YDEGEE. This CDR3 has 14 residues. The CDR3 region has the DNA TGTGCCAGCAGCCGGGGACAGGGTAATGAAAAACTGTTTTTT. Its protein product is CASSRGQGNEKLFF.

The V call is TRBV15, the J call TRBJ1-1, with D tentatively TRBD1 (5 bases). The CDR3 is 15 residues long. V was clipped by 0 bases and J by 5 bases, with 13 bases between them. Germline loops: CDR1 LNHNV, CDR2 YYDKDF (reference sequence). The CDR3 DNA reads TGTGCCACCAGCAGAGACGCGGGGCGAGGAACTGAAGCTTTCTTT. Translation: CATSRDAGRGTEAFF.

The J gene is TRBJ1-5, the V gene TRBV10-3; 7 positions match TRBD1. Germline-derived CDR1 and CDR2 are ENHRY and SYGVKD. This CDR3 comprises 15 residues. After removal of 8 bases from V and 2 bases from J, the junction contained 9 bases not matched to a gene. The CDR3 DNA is TGTGCCATCGGCCCCACAGGGGAAGGCAATCAGCCCCAGCATTTT. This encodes CAIGPTGEGNQPQHF.

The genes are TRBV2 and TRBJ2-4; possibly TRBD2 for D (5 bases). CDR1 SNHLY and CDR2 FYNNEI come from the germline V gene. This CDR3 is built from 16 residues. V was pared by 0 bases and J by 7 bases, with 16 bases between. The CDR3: CASSEALGEGRNIQYF. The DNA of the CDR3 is TGTGCCAGCAGTGAAGCGCTGGGAGAGGGAAGGAACATTCAGTACTTC. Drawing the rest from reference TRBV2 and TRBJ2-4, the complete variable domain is EPEVTQTPSHQVTQMGQEVILRCVPISNHLYFYWYRQILGQKVEFLVSFYNNEISEKSEIFDDQFSVERPDGSNFTLKIRSTKLEDSAMYFCASSEALGEGRNIQYFGAGTRLSVL.

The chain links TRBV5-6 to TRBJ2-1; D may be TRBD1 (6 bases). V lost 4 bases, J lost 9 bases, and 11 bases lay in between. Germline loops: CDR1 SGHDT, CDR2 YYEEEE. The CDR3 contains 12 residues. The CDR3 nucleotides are TGTGCCAGCAGCACCAACAGGGTTGAGCAGTTCTTC. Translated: CASSTNRVEQFF.

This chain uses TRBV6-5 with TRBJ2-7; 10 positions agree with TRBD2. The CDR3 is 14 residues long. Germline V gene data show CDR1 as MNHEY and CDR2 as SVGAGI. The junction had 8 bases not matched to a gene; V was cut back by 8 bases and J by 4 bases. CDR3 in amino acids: CASGILAGVYEQYF. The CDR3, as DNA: TGTGCCAGCGGAATCCTAGCGGGAGTATACGAGCAGTACTTC.

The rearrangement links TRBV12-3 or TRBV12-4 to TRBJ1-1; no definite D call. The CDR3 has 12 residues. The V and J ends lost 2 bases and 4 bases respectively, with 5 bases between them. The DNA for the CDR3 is TGTGCCAGCAGTTTATCTTTCACTGAAGCTTTCTTT. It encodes CASSLSFTEAFF.

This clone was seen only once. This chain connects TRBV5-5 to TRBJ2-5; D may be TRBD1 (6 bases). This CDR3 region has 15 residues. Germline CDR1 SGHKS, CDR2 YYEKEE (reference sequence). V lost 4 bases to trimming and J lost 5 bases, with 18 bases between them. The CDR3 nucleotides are TGTGCCAGCAGCACGGGACACATTTCTGCTGAGACCCAGTACTTC. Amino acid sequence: CASSTGHISAETQYF.

The CDR3 is CASSLAHPRDRVSRTEAFF. The CDR3 nucleotides read TGTGCCAGCAGCTTAGCGCACCCGCGAGACAGGGTGTCACGCACTGAAGCTTTCTTT. The rearrangement links TRBV7-9 to TRBJ1-1; 7 positions agree with TRBD1. The V gene end was trimmed by 0 bases and the J gene end by 4 bases; junction bases not matched to a gene: 17. In germline, CDR1 is SEHNR, CDR2 FQNEAQ (reference sequence). The CDR3 has 19 residues.

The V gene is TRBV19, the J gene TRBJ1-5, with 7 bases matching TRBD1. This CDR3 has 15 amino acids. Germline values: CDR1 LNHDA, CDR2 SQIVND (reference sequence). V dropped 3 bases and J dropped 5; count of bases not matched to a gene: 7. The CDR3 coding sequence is TGTGCCAGTAGTATCGAGACAGGGTGGCATCAGCCCCAGCATTTT. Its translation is CASSIETGWHQPQHF.

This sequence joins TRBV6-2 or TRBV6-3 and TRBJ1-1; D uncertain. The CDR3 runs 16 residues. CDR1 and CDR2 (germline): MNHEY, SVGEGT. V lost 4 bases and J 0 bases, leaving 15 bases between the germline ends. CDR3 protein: CASSSAEVDLNTEAFF. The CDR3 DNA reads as TGTGCCAGCAGTTCAGCAGAGGTTGATTTGAACACTGAAGCTTTCTTT.